The next 10 T cell receptor beta chains were all read from a single sample in a study of cytomegalovirus exposure and HLA in healthy donors. PCR involved 60 Vbeta and 13 Jbeta primers. Profiled with immunoSEQ multiplex PCR; TCRdb holds only in-frame clones, not every one. Here the sample spans fewer than 200,000 clones, 60% to 80% being singletons. What was sequenced was PBMCs. The receptors stem from a woman aged 45-60 years in good health and CMV-seropositive.

This clone has more than one count but fewer than ten. This sample includes further DNA sequences coding for the same CDR3. This chain links TRBV2 with TRBJ2-3; D is unclear. Per germline, CDR1 SNHLY and CDR2 FYNNEI. This CDR3 spans 11 amino acids. V was trimmed by 6 bases and J by 5 bases, leaving 6 bases between them. The CDR3 DNA reads TGTGCCAGCAGCCTCTTAGATACGCAGTATTTT. Its translation: CASSLLDTQYF.

The chain is built from TRBV7-9 and TRBJ1-5; possibly TRBD1 for D (5 bases). The germline CDR1 and CDR2 sequences are SEHNR and FQNEAQ (reference sequence). The CDR3 totals 15 residues. V was trimmed by 5 bases and J by 3 bases, leaving 14 bases between them. The CDR3 spells CASSRDGLFNQPQHF. The CDR3 coding sequence is TGTGCCAGCAGCCGGGACGGACTATTCAATCAGCCCCAGCATTTT.

The chain has TRBV15 and TRBJ2-3; D not resolved. The length of the CDR3 is 13 residues. The V and J ends lost 3 bases and 8 bases respectively, with 12 bases between them. Germline lookup yields CDR1 LNHNV and CDR2 YYDKDF (reference sequence). In DNA form, the CDR3 reads TGTGCCACCAGCAGTCCCAGTCGAGGTACGCAGTATTTT. Protein product: CATSSPSRGTQYF.

CDR3 sequence: CAWSEWTGEQYF. In DNA, the CDR3 is TGTGCCTGGAGTGAATGGACGGGGGAGCAGTACTTC. The chain has TRBV30 and TRBJ2-7, with D tentatively TRBD2 (5 bases). CDR3 length: 12 amino acids. Trimming took off 1 base at V and 7 bases at J, with 11 bases between the two ends. CDR1 GTSNPN and CDR2 SVGIG come from the germline V gene (reference sequence).

V is TRBV27 and J is TRBJ1-5; D remains ambiguous. Germline V gene lookup returns CDR1 MNHEY and CDR2 SMNVEV (reference sequence). The CDR3 runs to 15 residues. V was clipped by 1 base and J by 1 base, with 8 bases between them. The CDR3, as DNA: TGTGCCAGCAGTTTATTGAGTAACAGCAATCAGCCCCAGCATTTT. Translation gives CASSLLSNSNQPQHF.

This chain uses TRBV6-5 with TRBJ2-7, with TRBD2 identical over 9 bases. The CDR3 runs to 13 residues. The trim removed 6 bases at V and 3 bases at J, leaving 3 bases unmatched. The germline V gene encodes CDR1 MNHEY and CDR2 SVGAGI. The CDR3 loop reads CASRFSGSYEQYF. CDR3 bases: TGTGCCAGCAGATTTAGCGGGAGCTACGAGCAGTACTTC.

The V gene is TRBV27, the J gene TRBJ2-1, with 14 bases matching TRBD2. This CDR3 has 17 amino acids. V was pared by 6 bases and J by 7 bases, with 11 bases of the junction left unmatched. Germline loops: CDR1 MNHEY, CDR2 SMNVEV (reference sequence). The CDR3 spells CASRLSLGLAGENEQFF. The CDR3 nucleotides are TGTGCCAGCAGATTGTCATTGGGACTAGCGGGAGAGAATGAGCAGTTCTTC.

V usage is TRBV7-9 and J usage is TRBJ1-6; possibly TRBD1 for D (6 bases). Germline V gene lookup returns CDR1 SEHNR and CDR2 FQNEAQ (reference sequence). This CDR3 has 14 residues. Between the trimmed V and J ends, which lost 3 bases and 8 bases, there was a span of 11 bases. The CDR3 DNA sequence: TGTGCCAGCAGCTTGGAGGACAGCTATTCACCCCTCCACTTT. It codes for CASSLEDSYSPLHF.

V gene TRBV7-2 combines with J gene TRBJ2-3; the D gene is possibly TRBD2 (6 bases). V was shortened by 3 bases and J by 5 bases, with 12 bases between the two germline ends. There are 14 residues in the CDR3. Germline values: CDR1 SGHTA, CDR2 FQGNSA. DNA of the CDR3: TGTGCCAGCAGCTTCCGGGACTCCCGAGATACGCAGTATTTT. This translates into CASSFRDSRDTQYF.

This rearrangement joins TRBV6-6 to TRBJ1-3; no clear D gene. The V end was cut by 6 bases, the J end by 10 bases, with 16 bases between. The CDR3 loop spans 13 amino acids. CDR1 is MNHNY, CDR2 SVGAGI, per germline (reference sequence). CDR3 DNA: TGTGCCAGCAGCTCAGAGGGTTGGATGACCATATATTTT. Translating gives CASSSEGWMTIYF.